This TCR beta chain was documented in a study of technical replicates of blood from a handful of donors. The CDR3 extends over 15 amino acids. With 5 bases clipped from V and 4 bases from J, the junction kept 6 bases outside the gene matches. Germline CDR1 reads LNHDA; CDR2 reads SQIVND (reference sequence). TCRdb's copy holds only in-frame clones and misses some; the assay was immunoSEQ multiplex PCR. The sample lists over 50,000 clones; around 87% were seen once. Sequenced sample: PBMCs. This sequence was found in a human donor in good health. Some clones in this sample may be carry-over from other donors' samples. This sequence joins TRBV19 and TRBJ2-7; TRBD2 matches 12 bases. The CDR3 loop reads CASSLGLAGMYEQYF. CDR3 DNA sequence: TGTGCCAGTAGTCTCGGACTAGCGGGAATGTACGAGCAGTACTTC.